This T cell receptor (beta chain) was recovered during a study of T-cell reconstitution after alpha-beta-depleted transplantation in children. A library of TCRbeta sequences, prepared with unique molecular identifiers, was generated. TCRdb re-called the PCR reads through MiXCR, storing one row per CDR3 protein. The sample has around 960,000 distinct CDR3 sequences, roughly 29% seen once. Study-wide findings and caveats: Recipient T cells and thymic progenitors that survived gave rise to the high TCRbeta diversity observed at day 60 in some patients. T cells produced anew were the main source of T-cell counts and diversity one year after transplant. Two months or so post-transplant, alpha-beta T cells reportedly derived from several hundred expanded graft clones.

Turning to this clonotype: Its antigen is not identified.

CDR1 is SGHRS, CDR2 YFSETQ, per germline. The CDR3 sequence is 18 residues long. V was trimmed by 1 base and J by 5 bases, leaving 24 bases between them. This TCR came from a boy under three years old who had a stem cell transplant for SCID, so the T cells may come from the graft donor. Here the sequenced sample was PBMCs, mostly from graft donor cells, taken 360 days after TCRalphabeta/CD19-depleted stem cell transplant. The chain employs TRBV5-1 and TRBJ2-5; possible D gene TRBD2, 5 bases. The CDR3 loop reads CASSLFQASGTRSETQYF. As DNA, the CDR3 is TGCGCCAGCAGCTTGTTCCAGGCTTCGGGAACCAGGTCGGAGACCCAGTACTTC.